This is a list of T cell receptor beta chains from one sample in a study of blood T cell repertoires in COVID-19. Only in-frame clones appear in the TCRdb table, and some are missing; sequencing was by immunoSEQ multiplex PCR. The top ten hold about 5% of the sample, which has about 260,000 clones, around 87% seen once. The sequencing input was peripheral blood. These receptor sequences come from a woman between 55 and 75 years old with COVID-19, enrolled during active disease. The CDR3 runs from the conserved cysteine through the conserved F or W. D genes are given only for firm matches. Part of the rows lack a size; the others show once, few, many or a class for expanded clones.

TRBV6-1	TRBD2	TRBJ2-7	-	TGTGCCAGCAGTGACTTGGGACTAGCGGGAGTCCTAAGCTCCTACGAGCAGTACTTC	CASSDLGLAGVLSSYEQYF
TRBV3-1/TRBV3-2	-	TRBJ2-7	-	TGTGCCAGCAGCCAAGGGGCGTCTAGCGCCCCCTACGAGCAGTACTTC	CASSQGASSAPYEQYF
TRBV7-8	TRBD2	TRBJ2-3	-	TGTGCCAGCAGCTTGGGACTAGCGGGCTCTAGCACAGATACGCAGTATTTT	CASSLGLAGSSTDTQYF
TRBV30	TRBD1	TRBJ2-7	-	TGTGCCGGGGGACAGGGGGCTTTCTACGAGCAGTACTTC	CAGGQGAFYEQYF
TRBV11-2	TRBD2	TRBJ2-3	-	TGTGCCAGCAGCCTACTAGCGGCCAACACAGATACGCAGTATTTT	CASSLLAANTDTQYF
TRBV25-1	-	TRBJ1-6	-	TGTGCCAGCAGTGAATCGGCAGGGTTGAATTCACCCCTCCACTTT	CASSESAGLNSPLHF
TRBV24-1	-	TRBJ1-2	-	TGTGCCACCAGTGATTTTCTCGGCTATGGCTACACCTTC	CATSDFLGYGYTF
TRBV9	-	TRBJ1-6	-	TGTGCCAGCAGCCCCCAGGGTCGGGGGGATCGGTCACCCCTCCACTTT	CASSPQGRGDRSPLHF
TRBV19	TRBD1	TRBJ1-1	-	TGTGCCAGTACCGTGGGACAGGGCGCTGAAGCTTTCTTT	CASTVGQGAEAFF
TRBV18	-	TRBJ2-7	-	TGTGCCAGCTCATCGACGTCCAGACTCTACGAGCAGTACTTC	CASSSTSRLYEQYF
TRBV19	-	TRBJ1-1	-	TGTGCCAGTAGTATTCGACGGAGCGGGGAAGCTTTCTTT	CASSIRRSGEAFF
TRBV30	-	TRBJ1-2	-	TGTGCCTGGAGTGTATCGCCGGAGTTGGGTGGCTACACCTTC	CAWSVSPELGGYTF
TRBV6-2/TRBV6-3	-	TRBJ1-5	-	TGTGCCAGCAGTTACAGTTACGGTCAGCCCCAGCATTTT	CASSYSYGQPQHF
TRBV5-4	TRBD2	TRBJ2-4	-	TGTGCCAGCAGCTTTCGAACGGGACTACTTGGAAACATTCAGTACTTC	CASSFRTGLLGNIQYF
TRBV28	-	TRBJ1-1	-	TGTGCCAGCAGTTTGAGTCTCCAGAACACTGAAGCTTTCTTT	CASSLSLQNTEAFF
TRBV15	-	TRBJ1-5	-	TGTGCCACCAGCAGAGTAGGGGTCCACCAGCCCCAGCATTTT	CATSRVGVHQPQHF
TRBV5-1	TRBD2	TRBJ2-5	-	TGCGCCAGCAGCTTGGAGGGACTAGTGGGAGGAATAGAGACCCAGTACTTC	CASSLEGLVGGIETQYF
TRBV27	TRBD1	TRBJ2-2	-	TGTGCCAGCAGTCCCTTGACAGGGGGGGGCACCGGGGAGCTGTTTTTT	CASSPLTGGGTGELFF
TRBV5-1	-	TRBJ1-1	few	TGCGCCAGCAGCAAGGAAGCGAGCACTGAAGCTTTCTTT	CASSKEASTEAFF
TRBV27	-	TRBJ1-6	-	TGTGCCAGCAGTTTATCGGCGGGTGGGTCTTCACCCCTCCACTTT	CASSLSAGGSSPLHF
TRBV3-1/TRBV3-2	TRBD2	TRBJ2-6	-	TGTGCCAGCAGCCATCGAGCGGGAGGCTCGATAGGGGCCAACGTCCTGACTTTC	CASSHRAGGSIGANVLTF
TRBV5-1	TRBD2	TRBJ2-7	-	TGCGCCAGCAGCTTAGCGGGAGGGCCTGGGGAGCAGTACTTC	CASSLAGGPGEQYF
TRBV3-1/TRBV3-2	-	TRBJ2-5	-	TGTGCCAGCAGCCAAGACTCTGGCGGCCAAGAGACCCAGTACTTC	CASSQDSGGQETQYF
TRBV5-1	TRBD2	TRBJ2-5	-	TGCGCCAGCACTTCTGGGGGTCTAGCGGGAGGGCCGAGCCAAGAGACCCAGTACTTC	CASTSGGLAGGPSQETQYF
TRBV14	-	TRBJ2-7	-	TGTGCCAGCAGCCAAGGGGTGGGGGCGCTATCCCACGAGCAGTACTTC	CASSQGVGALSHEQYF
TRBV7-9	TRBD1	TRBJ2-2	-	TGTGCCAGCAGCCGACCGACAGGGTGGAAGGCCGGGGAGCTGTTTTTT	CASSRPTGWKAGELFF
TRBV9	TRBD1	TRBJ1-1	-	TGTGCCAGCAGCGTAGTCGGGACAGGGGCCACTGAAGCTTTCTTT	CASSVVGTGATEAFF
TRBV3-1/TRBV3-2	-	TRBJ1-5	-	TGTGCCAGCAGCCATCAGGGCGCGGATGGCAATCAGCCCCAGCATTTT	CASSHQGADGNQPQHF
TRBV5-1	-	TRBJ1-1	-	TGCGCCAGCAGCGGGCATGTGGACACTGAAGCTTTCTTT	CASSGHVDTEAFF
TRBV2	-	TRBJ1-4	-	TGTGCCAGCAGTAACCTGGGGGCGCGAGAAAAACTGTTTTTT	CASSNLGAREKLFF
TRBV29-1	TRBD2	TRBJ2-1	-	TGCAGCGCTAAAGAGCGGGAGGCCTACAATGAGCAGTTCTTC	CSAKEREAYNEQFF
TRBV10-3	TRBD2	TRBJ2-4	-	TGTGCCATCAGTGAGTCGTCGGTAGCGGGAGGCATTCAGTACTTC	CAISESSVAGGIQYF
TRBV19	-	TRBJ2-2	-	TGTGCCAGTAGTATCCCTCAGGGTCCGAACACCGGGGAGCTGTTTTTT	CASSIPQGPNTGELFF
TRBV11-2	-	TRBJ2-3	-	TGTGCCAGCAGCTTACAGGGGCATAACACAGATACGCAGTATTTT	CASSLQGHNTDTQYF
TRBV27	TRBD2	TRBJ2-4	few	TGTGCCAGCAGTCCTAATACTAGCGGGAGGACAAGAATTCAGTACTTC	CASSPNTSGRTRIQYF
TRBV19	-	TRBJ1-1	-	TGTGCCAGTAGTATTCGACACCTTAACACTGAAGCTTTCTTT	CASSIRHLNTEAFF
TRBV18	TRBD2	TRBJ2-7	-	TGTGCCAGCTCACCCTTACCTTGGACTAGCGGGAAAAACGAGCAGTACTTC	CASSPLPWTSGKNEQYF
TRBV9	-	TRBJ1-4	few	TGTGCCAGCAGCGTAAGGGGTGCAACTAATGAAAAACTGTTTTTT	CASSVRGATNEKLFF
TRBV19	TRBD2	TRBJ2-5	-	TGTGCCAGTAGAACCTCTAGCGGGAGGGCCCTGGAGACCCAGTACTTC	CASRTSSGRALETQYF
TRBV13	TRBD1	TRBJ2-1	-	TGTGCCAGCAGCTCAGGACAGGGGGCCGCCAATGAGCAGTTCTTC	CASSSGQGAANEQFF
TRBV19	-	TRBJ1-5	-	TGTGCCAGTAGATCTACGGGGGGTGCTCAGCCCCAGCATTTT	CASRSTGGAQPQHF
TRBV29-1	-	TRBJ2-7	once	TGCAGCGTTGAGGGCAACTACGAGCAGTACTTC	CSVEGNYEQYF
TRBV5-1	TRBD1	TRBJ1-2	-	TGCGCCAGCAGCGGGACAACCGGGACAGGAGGTGGCTACACCTTC	CASSGTTGTGGGYTF
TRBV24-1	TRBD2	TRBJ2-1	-	TGTGCCACCAGTGACCAAGGGACTAGCGGGAGTCGGTACAATGAGCAGTTCTTC	CATSDQGTSGSRYNEQFF
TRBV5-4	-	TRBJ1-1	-	TGTGCCAGCAGCCCGAACAGACGAAACACTGAAGCTTTCTTT	CASSPNRRNTEAFF
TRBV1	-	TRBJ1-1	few	TGCACCAGCAGCCAAGCCAGGGGCACTGAAGCTTTCTTT	CTSSQARGTEAFF
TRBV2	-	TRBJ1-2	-	TGTGCCAGCAGTGAAGCGGTTCGGACAGCTCCTTTAAGAGGCTACACCTTC	CASSEAVRTAPLRGYTF
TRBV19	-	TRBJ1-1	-	TGTGCCAGTAGTATTGTGAAGGGAGGCTCTGAAGCTTTCTTT	CASSIVKGGSEAFF
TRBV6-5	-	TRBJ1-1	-	TGTGCCAGCAGACAGGGTTTGAACACTGAAGCTTTCTTT	CASRQGLNTEAFF
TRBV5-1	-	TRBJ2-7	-	TGCGCCAGCAGCCTCCCCTCAGACGAGCAGTACTTC	CASSLPSDEQYF
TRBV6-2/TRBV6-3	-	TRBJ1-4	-	TGTGCCAGCAGGCCTGGGAGCAGGGGAACAACTAATGAAAAACTGTTTTTT	CASRPGSRGTTNEKLFF
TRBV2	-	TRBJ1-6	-	TGTGCCAGCAGTGAGACAGTCGGATCACCCCTCCACTTT	CASSETVGSPLHF
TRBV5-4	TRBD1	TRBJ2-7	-	TGTGCCAGCAGCTTCGGACAGGCCTACGAGCAGTACTTC	CASSFGQAYEQYF
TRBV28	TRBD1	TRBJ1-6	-	TGTGCCAGCAGCCAACCCGCCTGGACAGGGCAGAATTCACCCCTCCACTTT	CASSQPAWTGQNSPLHF
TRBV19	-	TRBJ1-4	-	TGTGCCAGTAGTTCCGGGACACTTAATGAAAAACTGTTTTTT	CASSSGTLNEKLFF
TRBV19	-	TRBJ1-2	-	TGTGCCAGTAGTATTGGGAGGGACATTAACTATGGCTACACCTTC	CASSIGRDINYGYTF
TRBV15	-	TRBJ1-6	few	TGTGCCACCAGCAGAGAATTGCGCGGCGGCGGTTCACCCCTCCACTTT	CATSRELRGGGSPLHF
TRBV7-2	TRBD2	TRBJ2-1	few	TGTGCCAGCAGCTTCTCGGCGCGGGGGCTCAGCGGGGGCCACAATGAGCAGTTCTTC	CASSFSARGLSGGHNEQFF
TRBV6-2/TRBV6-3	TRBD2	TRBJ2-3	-	TGTGCCAGCAGCCCCGGACTAGCGGGACGCACAGATACGCAGTATTTT	CASSPGLAGRTDTQYF